This T cell receptor (beta chain) is from a study of regulatory T cells in long-lasting Graves disease. As for the study in general: Persistence in Graves' disease required over 5 years of antithyroid drugs plus positive TSH receptor antibodies.

TCR beta libraries were built with iRepertoire HTBI primers and Arm-PCR of CDR3 regions. One entry per CDR3 protein results from TCRdb running MiXCR on the multiplex PCR reads. The sample holds under 450,000 distinct CDR3 sequences, 20% to 30% seen once. With regard to this clonotype: Antigen specificity is unknown.

CDR1 is MDHEN and CDR2 is SYDVKM in the germline V gene. The CDR3 totals 13 residues. Between the trimmed V and J ends, which lost 6 bases and 4 bases, there was a span of 12 bases. Time point given: persistent/refractory GD, antithyroid drugs over 5 years with positive TRAb. PBMC RNA was the source of the TCR library. Study-wide findings and caveats: The number of shared public clonotypes was higher in persistent patients (around 2,700) than new patients (more than 850). Favored usage of TRBV28, TRBJ1-2 and TRBJ2-5 was recorded in persistent disease.

The specimen comprised peripheral blood mononuclear cells (PBMCs), sampled when the disease was refractory, from a patient treated with antithyroid drugs. The chain employs TRBV28 and TRBJ1-2, with D perhaps TRBD1 (5 bases). This clonotype originated in a female donor with Graves disease. CDR3 region: CASRLGTTYGYTF. The CDR3 coding sequence is TGTGCCAGCAGATTGGGGACCACCTATGGCTACACCTTC.